The text below deals with one TCR beta chain. The data stem from a study of shared clonotypes between healthy human individuals. Across the whole study: Contributing individuals were a couple of females and a few males aged 18 to 49.

Libraries were prepared by immunoSEQ multiplex PCR; TCRdb keeps only in-frame clonotypes and omits some of them. The table lists fewer than 650,000 clones, roughly 79% of them singletons. Germline V lookup: CDR1 SGHDN, CDR2 FVKESK. V lost 4 bases and J 7 bases, leaving 14 bases between the germline ends. The CDR3 is 14 residues long. Samples left unsorted employed approximately 83 million PBMCs for genomic DNA. The sequence was collected from a woman between 35 and 50 years old in good health. Some clones in this sample may be carry-over from other donors' samples. The sample consisted of PBMCs. The V call is TRBV14, the J call TRBJ2-1, with D perhaps assigned TRBD1 or TRBD2 (5 bases each). CDR3 coding DNA: TGTGCCAGCAGCCTACTAGGGGAAGGTAATGAGCAGTTCTTC. It translates to CASSLLGEGNEQFF.